The T cell receptor beta chain under discussion was sequenced for a study of technical replicates of blood from several donors. This clone was observed a single time. The data were produced by immunoSEQ multiplex PCR, yet TCRdb's version contains in-frame clones alone and is incomplete. The table lists some 67,000 clones, roughly 98% of them singletons. Germline V CDR1 and CDR2: SQVTM, ANQGSEA. V lost 6 bases, J lost 7 bases, and 5 bases stayed unmatched. The CDR3 has 12 residues. The chain is built from TRBV29-1 and TRBJ1-1; TRBD1 matches at 10 bases. The sequenced material came from T cells isolated from PBMCs. The TCR originated in a human donor in good health. The CDR3 bases are TGCAGCGTGGGGACAGGGGAACGTGAAGCTTTCTTT. This sequence encodes CSVGTGEREAFF.